The present entry profiles one T cell receptor (beta chain) with its context. This entry is derived from a study of blood T cell repertoires in COVID-19. For the study at large: The cDNA or gDNA used as material had been derived from T cells, B-cell-depleted T cells, or PBMCs.

Clones were sequenced by immunoSEQ multiplex PCR, and TCRdb holds only the in-frame ones, with some missing. The table shows tens of thousands of clones, with around 90% occurring only once. Germline V gene data show CDR1 as LNHDA and CDR2 as SQIVND (reference sequence). V lost 9 bases, J lost 2 bases, and 14 bases lay in between. The CDR3 loop spans 14 amino acids. V usage is TRBV19 and J usage is TRBJ1-5, with TRBD1 as a possible D gene (5 bases). The source is a woman aged 50 to 60 with active or convalescent COVID-19. The sequencing sample was made of peripheral blood. CDR3 sequence: CASQLGGGNQPQHF. The CDR3 nucleotides are TGTGCCAGCCAGTTGGGGGGGGGCAATCAGCCCCAGCATTTT.